Described below is a single T cell receptor beta chain sequence and its context. The entry originates in a study of regulatory dendritic cells for organ transplantation. V shed 4 bases and J 14 bases; nucleotides not matched to a gene: 9. CDR3 length: 15 residues. Germline CDR1 SGDLS, CDR2 YYNGEE. Produced via immunoSEQ multiplex PCR; TCRdb's table is partial and in-frame only. There are roughly 30,000 clones in the sample; approximately 77% occur only once, and roughly 0.4% lies in the top ten. The TCR sequence derives from a human donor in good health. This sequence joins TRBV9 and TRBJ2-1; 16 nucleotides agree with TRBD2. The specimen sequenced was naive CD8+ T cells from blood. Subset described: CD45RA+ naive T cells. This CDR3 is CASSPSGTSGGVEFF. The CDR3 DNA follows: TGTGCCAGCAGCCCCTCCGGGACTAGCGGGGGGGTGGAGTTCTTC.